The T cell receptor (beta chain) under discussion was sequenced for a study of Ad26.COV2.S vaccination and SARS-CoV-2 variants. Study details: Each vaccinee took Ad26.COV2.S intramuscularly, once or twice 56 days apart.

The CDR3 length is 12 residues. Germline V gene lookup returns CDR1 LGHDT and CDR2 YNNKEL (reference sequence). V was trimmed by 3 bases and J by 8 bases, leaving 10 bases between them. Study-level findings and limits: It was reported that spike-specific CD8+ and CD4+ T cell responses were substantially broad after vaccination.

Only in-frame clones appear in the TCRdb table, and some are missing; sequencing was by immunoSEQ multiplex PCR. The sample yields a few hundred thousand clones, 88% seen once. For this clone: Its antigen is not known.

Specified treatment: 19 received Ad26.COV2.S at low or high dose, single or two shots; about 5 received placebo; per-sample allocation not given. Following the first vaccine or placebo injection, samples were taken on day 63. Its platform was an Ad26 vector, and its expressed antigen was Wuhan-strain SARS-CoV-2 spike. This clonotype was obtained from a person aged 18-65 years who received the Ad26.COV2.S COVID-19 vaccine or a placebo. The sequences come from peripheral blood, collected in a trial of Ad26.COV2.S vaccine versus placebo. This rearrangement joins TRBV3-1 (or the pseudogene TRBV3-2) to TRBJ2-5; D unclear. CDR3 bases: TGTGCCAGCAGCCAGGGTGCGGCTACCCAGTACTTC. Translated, it gives CASSQGAATQYF.